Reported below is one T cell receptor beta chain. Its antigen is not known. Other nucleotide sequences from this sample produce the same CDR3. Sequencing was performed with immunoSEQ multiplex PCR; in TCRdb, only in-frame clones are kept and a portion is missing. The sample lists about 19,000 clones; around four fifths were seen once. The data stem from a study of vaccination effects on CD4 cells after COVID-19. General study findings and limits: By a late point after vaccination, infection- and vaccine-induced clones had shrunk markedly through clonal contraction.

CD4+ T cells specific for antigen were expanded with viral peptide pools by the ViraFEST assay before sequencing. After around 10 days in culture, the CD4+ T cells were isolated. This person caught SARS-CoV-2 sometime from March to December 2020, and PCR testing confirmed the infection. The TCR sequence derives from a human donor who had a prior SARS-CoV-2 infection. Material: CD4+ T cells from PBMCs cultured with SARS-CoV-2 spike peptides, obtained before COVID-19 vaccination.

CDR3 amino acids: CASSPRGQDGYTF. Written as DNA, the CDR3 is TGTGCCAGCTCACCACGGGGACAGGATGGCTACACCTTC. The chain couples TRBV18 to TRBJ1-2; 8 positions agree with TRBD1. The CDR3 has 13 amino acids. The junction had 1 base not matched to a gene; V was cut back by 1 base and J by 6 bases. CDR1 and CDR2 (germline): KGHSH, LQKENI.